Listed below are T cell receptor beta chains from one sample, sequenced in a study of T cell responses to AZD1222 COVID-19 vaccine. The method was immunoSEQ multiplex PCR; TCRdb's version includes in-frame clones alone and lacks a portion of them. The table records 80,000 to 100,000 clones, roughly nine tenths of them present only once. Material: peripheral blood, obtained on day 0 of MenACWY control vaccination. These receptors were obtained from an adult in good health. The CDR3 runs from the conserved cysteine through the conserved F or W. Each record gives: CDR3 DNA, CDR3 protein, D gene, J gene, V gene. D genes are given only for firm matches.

TGTGCCTGGAGTACGGGACAGGGGATGGGAAAACTGTTTTTT CAWSTGQGMGKLFF TRBD1 TRBJ1-4 TRBV30
TGTGCCAGCAGCCAAGATAGAGGTGGACAAACCGGGGAGCTGTTTTTT CASSQDRGGQTGELFF - TRBJ2-2 TRBV3-1/TRBV3-2
TGTGCCAGCAGGGCAGGGGGCGCGAATGGCAATCAGCCCCAGCATTTT CASRAGGANGNQPQHF TRBD1 TRBJ1-5 TRBV7-8
TGTGCCATATCCGGGGCGTCCTACAATGAGCAGTTCTTC CAISGASYNEQFF - TRBJ2-1 TRBV28
TGTGCCAGCAGTTACCGCGCCCGGGGGGTCAATCAGCCCCAGCATTTT CASSYRARGVNQPQHF - TRBJ1-5 TRBV6-6
TGTGCCAGCAGCTTCCAGGGTTTTAGCACTGAAGCTTTCTTT CASSFQGFSTEAFF - TRBJ1-1 TRBV7-9
TGTGCCAGTAACCAAGGGTACCAAGAGACCCAGTACTTC CASNQGYQETQYF - TRBJ2-5 TRBV19
TGTGCCAGTAGTACTCGACAGGAGAATTCACCCCTCCACTTT CASSTRQENSPLHF - TRBJ1-6 TRBV19
TGTGCCTGGAGTGTAGGAGCCAAGACAGGGACCCATAATTCACCCCTCCACTTT CAWSVGAKTGTHNSPLHF TRBD1 TRBJ1-6 TRBV30
TGTGCCAGCAGCCCTATATGGGCAGGGGCACCAATAGAGACCCAGTACTTC CASSPIWAGAPIETQYF - TRBJ2-5 TRBV3-1/TRBV3-2
TGTGCCAGCAGCTTAGCGTTCTTCAACACAGATACGCAGTATTTT CASSLAFFNTDTQYF - TRBJ2-3 TRBV7-9
TGTGCCAGCAGCCAAGCGGAGCGGGGATTGTCCTACGAGCAGTACTTC CASSQAERGLSYEQYF TRBD2 TRBJ2-7 TRBV3-1/TRBV3-2
TGTGCCAGCAGCACCCGACTAGCGGGGCACACAGATACGCAGTATTTT CASSTRLAGHTDTQYF TRBD2 TRBJ2-3 TRBV4-2
TGTGCCAGCAGTGAATTTGATGAAGCTTTCTTT CASSEFDEAFF - TRBJ1-1 TRBV25-1
TGTGCCAGCAGCGAGCAGGGGTCCATAACTGAAGCTTTCTTT CASSEQGSITEAFF - TRBJ1-1 TRBV7-9
TGTGCCAGTAGGACTAGCGGGGGCACAGATACGCAGTATTTT CASRTSGGTDTQYF TRBD2 TRBJ2-3 TRBV19
TGTGCCAGCAGCTTTAGGCAGGGGAACTATGGCTACACCTTC CASSFRQGNYGYTF - TRBJ1-2 TRBV5-4
TGTGCCAGCCAGGCAACAACTAATGAAAAACTGTTTTTT CASQATTNEKLFF - TRBJ1-4 TRBV2
TGTGCCAGCAGTGACAGGACAGGGGGTAATCAGCCCCAGCATTTT CASSDRTGGNQPQHF TRBD1 TRBJ1-5 TRBV2
TGCAGCGTTTTGCGGAATGAAAAACTGTTTTTT CSVLRNEKLFF - TRBJ1-4 TRBV29-1
TGTGCCAGCAGCCTAGCAAATAGGGGGTTGACCGGGGAGCTGTTTTTT CASSLANRGLTGELFF - TRBJ2-2 TRBV7-8
TGCAGCGTTGCTGGCCGAATGAACACTGAAGCTTTCTTT CSVAGRMNTEAFF - TRBJ1-1 TRBV29-1
TGTGCCAGCAGTCGGCCCGGAGGACTAGCGGTCACAGATACGCAGTATTTT CASSRPGGLAVTDTQYF TRBD2 TRBJ2-3 TRBV3-1/TRBV3-2
TGTGCCAGCAGCTTCAACCGGGACAGGGGCCAAGAGACCCAGTACTTC CASSFNRDRGQETQYF TRBD1 TRBJ2-5 TRBV11-2
TGTGCCAGCACCCATGGGGGGGCCGTAAGTTCACCCCTCCACTTT CASTHGGAVSSPLHF - TRBJ1-6 TRBV27